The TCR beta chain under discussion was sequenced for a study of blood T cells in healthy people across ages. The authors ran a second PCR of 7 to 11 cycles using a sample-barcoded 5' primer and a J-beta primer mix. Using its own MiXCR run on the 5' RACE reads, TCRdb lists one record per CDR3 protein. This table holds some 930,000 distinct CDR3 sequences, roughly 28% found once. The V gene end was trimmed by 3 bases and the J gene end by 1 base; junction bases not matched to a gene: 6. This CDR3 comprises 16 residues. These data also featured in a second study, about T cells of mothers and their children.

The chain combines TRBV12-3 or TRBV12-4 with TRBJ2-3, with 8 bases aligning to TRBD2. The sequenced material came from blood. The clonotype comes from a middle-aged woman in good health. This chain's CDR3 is CASSFQPGGRTDTQYF. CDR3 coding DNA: TGTGCCAGCAGTTTCCAACCGGGGGGGCGCACAGATACGCAGTATTTT.